One sample yielded the 29 T cell receptor beta chains listed below, sequenced in a study of T cells after yellow fever vaccination. In TCRdb, the 5' RACE reads were re-called with MiXCR into one record per CDR3 protein. This sample has more than 250,000 distinct CDR3 sequences, with 6.5% to 8.5% found just once. Specimen: PBMCs, collected about 49 days after the first yellow fever vaccination. Receptor source: a man aged 18 to 30 who received the YFV17D yellow fever vaccine.

The chain links TRBV14 to TRBJ2-7, with D unresolved. CDR1 and CDR2 from the germline V gene are SGHDN and FVKESK. V dropped 4 bases and J dropped 3 bases, with 7 bases sitting between them. The CDR3 runs 12 residues. The CDR3 DNA reads as TGTGCCAGCAGCCCAACGGGCTACGAGCAGTACGTC. Translating gives CASSPTGYEQYV.

The sample holds a few counts of this clonotype. The chain has TRBV21-1 and TRBJ2-4; the tabulated D call, TRBD1, remains unverified against the DNA. TRBV21-1 is an annotated pseudogene. CDR3 length: 20 amino acids. For the CDR3, the DNA is TGTGCCAGCAGTTTCGTCCCGGGACAGCCAAAGGGGATAGCCAAAAACATTCAGTACTTC. Translating it yields CASSFVPGQPKGIAKNIQYF.

The J gene is TRBJ2-3, the V gene TRBV7-9, with D unresolved. This CDR3 has 14 residues. CDR1 and CDR2 (germline): SEHNR, FQNEAQ (reference sequence). V dropped 3 bases and J dropped 1 base, with 8 bases sitting between them. The CDR3 reads CASSFHGGTDTQYF. The DNA for the CDR3 is TGTGCCAGCAGCTTCCATGGAGGCACAGATACGCAGTATTTT.

The chain has TRBV5-1 and TRBJ2-5; D call uncertain. The CDR3 length is 15 residues. Germline CDR1 reads SGHRS; CDR2 reads YFSETQ. V gave up 0 bases and J gave up 1 base, with 10 bases separating them. CDR3 sequence reads: CASSLGADFQETQYF. The CDR3, as DNA: TGCGCCAGCAGCTTGGGGGCCGATTTCCAAGAGACCCAGTACTTC.

As DNA, the CDR3 is TGTGCCAGCAGCTCCCAGCCGAGCTCCTACAATGAGCAGTTCTTC. Translation: CASSSQPSSYNEQFF. The chain joins TRBV12-3 or TRBV12-4 to TRBJ2-1; D unresolved. V lost 6 bases to trimming and J lost 0 bases, with 12 bases between them. The CDR3 runs 15 residues.

This clonotype was recorded many times. The chain uses TRBV4-1 and TRBJ2-3; D call uncertain. The CDR3 sequence is 18 residues long. Per the germline V gene, CDR1 is MGHRA and CDR2 is YSYEKL. Trimming stripped 4 bases from V and 2 bases from J, with 22 bases between. In nucleotides, the CDR3 is TGCGCCAGCAGCCGGACGGTTCAGAAGGCCTTATTCACAGATACGCAGTATTTT. Translation gives CASSRTVQKALFTDTQYF.

The chain uses TRBV25-1 and TRBJ1-1; D remains ambiguous. The germline CDR1 and CDR2 sequences are MGHDK and SYGVNS. V was clipped by 3 bases and J by 1 base, with 12 bases between them. The CDR3 is 15 residues long. CDR3 protein: CASSDAGSTNTEAFF. Here the CDR3 DNA reads TGTGCCAGCAGTGATGCAGGCTCTACGAACACTGAAGCTTTCTTT.

This clonotype was counted between two and nine times. The CDR3: CASSEILEKLFF. CDR3 DNA: TGTGCCAGCAGCGAGATTCTAGAAAAACTGTTTTTT. The chain uses TRBV6-6 and TRBJ1-4; no clear D. There are 12 residues in the CDR3. V was trimmed by 6 bases and J by 8 bases, leaving 10 bases between them. Germline loops: CDR1 MNHNY, CDR2 SVGAGI (reference sequence).

The chain recombines TRBV5-1 with TRBJ1-6; 9 nucleotides match TRBD1. This CDR3 region has 15 residues. The V gene end was trimmed by 4 bases and the J gene end by 9 bases; junction bases not matched to a gene: 8. Germline CDR1 is SGHRS and CDR2 is YFSETQ. The CDR3 region has the DNA TGCGCCAGCAGCCGCGGGGACAGGGACGGTTCACCCCTCCACTTT. Protein: CASSRGDRDGSPLHF.

The table lists this clonotype with a few counts. The chain joins TRBV12-3 or TRBV12-4 to TRBJ2-3, with D perhaps TRBD1 (5 bases). The V end was cut by 6 bases, the J end by 0 bases, with 16 bases between. The CDR3 contains 16 residues. The CDR3: CASSPGRATSTDTQYF. DNA of the CDR3: TGTGCCAGCAGCCCCGGCAGGGCTACTAGCACAGATACGCAGTATTTT.

A few counts support this clonotype. V gene TRBV7-8 combines with J gene TRBJ1-2; 9 bases align to TRBD1. The trim removed 0 bases at V and 10 bases at J, leaving 9 bases unmatched. Germline V CDR1 and CDR2: SGHVS, FQNEAQ. CDR3 length: 15 residues. Written as DNA, the CDR3 is TGTGCCAGCAGCTTAGCGCTTTTGGGACAGGGCGCCTACACCTTC. It specifies CASSLALLGQGAYTF.

V and J are TRBV12-3 or TRBV12-4 and TRBJ1-2; D gene uncertain. The CDR3 loop spans 13 amino acids. The V gene lost 3 bases and the J gene lost 4 bases, with 9 bases spanning the gap. The CDR3 DNA reads TGTGCCAGCAGTTTTGGCAGCCGCTATGGCTACACCTTC. Its translation is CASSFGSRYGYTF.

This clonotype has more than one count but fewer than ten. The chain links TRBV20-1 to TRBJ1-2; D gene uncertain. Germline-derived CDR1 and CDR2 are DFQATT and SNEGSKA (reference sequence). This CDR3 has 13 residues. V lost 5 bases, J lost 2 bases, and 12 bases lay in between. CDR3: CSALREGNYGYTF. The DNA for the CDR3 is TGCAGTGCTCTCCGGGAGGGCAACTATGGCTACACCTTC.

This clonotype was seen at least ten times. The CDR3 is CASSFGLAANQETQYF. In nucleotides, the CDR3 is TGTGCCAGCAGCTTCGGACTAGCGGCGAACCAAGAGACCCAGTACTTC. The gene calls are TRBV7-2 and TRBJ2-5, with 10 bases matching TRBD2. CDR3 length: 16 residues. V was pared by 3 bases and J by 0 bases, with 4 bases of the junction left unmatched. CDR1 and CDR2 (germline): SGHTA, FQGNSA.

A few counts support this clonotype. The chain is built from TRBV20-1 and TRBJ2-1; D might be TRBD1 (6 bases). Germline V gene sequence: CDR1 DFQATT, CDR2 SNEGSKA (reference sequence). Trimming pared 3 bases from V and 3 bases from J, leaving 15 bases between. This CDR3 comprises 15 residues. The CDR3 protein is CSARSGTLDYNEQFF. The CDR3 DNA reads as TGCAGTGCTAGGTCCGGGACACTGGACTACAATGAGCAGTTCTTC.

The V call is TRBV28, the J call TRBJ2-2; possible D gene TRBD2, 5 bases. Deletions cut 4 bases from V and 7 bases from J, with 13 bases between. CDR1 is MDHEN, CDR2 SYDVKM, per germline. The CDR3 has 14 amino acids. CDR3 protein: CASSSNDGSGELFF. DNA of the CDR3: TGTGCCAGCAGTTCAAACGATGGGAGCGGGGAGCTGTTTTTT.

The chain couples TRBV9 to TRBJ1-1; D possibly corresponds to TRBD1 (5 bases). The length of the CDR3 is 15 residues. Per the germline V gene, CDR1 is SGDLS and CDR2 is YYNGEE. V gave up 3 bases and J gave up 5 bases, with 17 bases separating them. This CDR3 reads CASSAFPGMRTEAFF. CDR3 nucleotides: TGTGCCAGCAGCGCCTTTCCAGGGATGAGAACTGAAGCTTTCTTT.

The gene calls are TRBV7-9 and TRBJ1-1; D is unresolved. Trimming shortened V by 0 bases and J by 0 bases, and 5 bases separated the two germline ends. CDR3 length equals 14 residues. Germline CDR1 SEHNR, CDR2 FQNEAQ (reference sequence). The CDR3 protein is CASSLATLNTEAFF. In DNA form, the CDR3 reads TGTGCCAGCAGCTTAGCGACGTTGAACACTGAAGCTTTCTTT.

The J gene is TRBJ2-7, the V gene TRBV5-6, with D tentatively TRBD1 or TRBD2 (6 bases each). Germline assignment: CDR1 SGHDT and CDR2 YYEEEE. The V and J ends lost 3 bases and 12 bases respectively, with 19 bases between them. This CDR3 spans 13 amino acids. CDR3 amino acids: CASSSTGALPTYF. In nucleotides, the CDR3 is TGTGCCAGCAGCTCCACGGGGGCGCTTCCCACGTACTTC.

The rearrangement links TRBV12-3 or TRBV12-4 to TRBJ1-1; the match to TRBD1 covers 9 bases. Trimming cost V 6 bases and J 3 bases; bases outside gene matches: 5. The CDR3 consists of 14 residues. The CDR3 protein is CASSRTGGYTEAFF. The DNA for the CDR3 is TGTGCCAGCAGCCGTACAGGGGGCTACACTGAAGCTTTCTTT.

The CDR3 here is CASSLAYGLAGMETQYF. CDR3 sequence (DNA): TGTGCCAGCAGCTTAGCCTATGGACTAGCGGGGATGGAGACCCAGTACTTC. The V call is TRBV7-2, the J call TRBJ2-5, with 12 bases fitting TRBD2. The junction had 7 bases not matched to a gene; V was cut back by 0 bases and J by 5 bases. This CDR3 is 17 amino acids long. CDR1 and CDR2 (germline): SGHTA, FQGNSA.

This clonotype was detected a few times. The genes are TRBV10-3 and TRBJ2-5; 14 bases line up with TRBD2. V was pared by 8 bases and J by 5 bases, with 7 bases of the junction left unmatched. In germline, CDR1 is ENHRY, CDR2 SYGVKD. This CDR3 is built from 15 residues. The CDR3 loop is CAISTSGGAGETQYF. Written as DNA, the CDR3 is TGTGCCATCTCGACTAGCGGGGGGGCCGGGGAGACCCAGTACTTC.

This clonotype was seen a few times. The chain joins TRBV6-5 to TRBJ1-1, with TRBD1 matching over 7 bases. After removal of 0 bases from V and 4 bases from J, the junction contained 8 bases not matched to a gene. CDR3 length: 16 residues. From germline, CDR1 is MNHEY and CDR2 SVGAGI. This CDR3 reads CASSYSFTGAGTEAFF. The CDR3 DNA follows: TGTGCCAGCAGTTACTCATTCACAGGGGCTGGCACTGAAGCTTTCTTT.

This clonotype came up a few times. The chain combines TRBV5-1 with TRBJ2-7; D unclear. The CDR3 runs to 13 residues. Germline V gene lookup returns CDR1 SGHRS and CDR2 YFSETQ. V shed 0 bases and J shed 4 bases, with 8 bases lying between them. CDR3 residues: CASSLVGRYEQYF. The CDR3 region has the DNA TGCGCCAGCAGCTTGGTGGGCAGGTACGAGCAGTACTTC.

The J gene is TRBJ2-1, the V gene TRBV18, with TRBD1 matching 9 bases. The CDR3 length is 16 residues. V shed 3 bases and J 8 bases; nucleotides not matched to a gene: 11. From germline, CDR1 is KGHSH and CDR2 LQKENI. As DNA, the CDR3 is TGTGCCAGCTCACCTTCGCCGGGACAGGGAGGGGATGAGCAGTTCTTC. Translation gives CASSPSPGQGGDEQFF.

This clonotype was found a few times. The chain couples TRBV27 to TRBJ2-1; D possibly corresponds to TRBD1 (6 bases). V lost 5 bases and J 7 bases, leaving 18 bases between the germline ends. CDR1 and CDR2 from the germline V gene are MNHEY and SMNVEV (reference sequence). The CDR3 length is 15 residues. Here the CDR3 reads CASSRWTVGLNEQFF. In DNA form, the CDR3 reads TGTGCCAGCAGTCGGTGGACAGTGGGGTTAAATGAGCAGTTCTTC.

V and J are TRBV10-3 and TRBJ1-2; D perhaps matches TRBD1 (5 bases). Between the trimmed V and J ends, which lost 2 bases and 2 bases, there was a span of 9 bases. Looked up from germline, CDR1 is ENHRY and CDR2 is SYGVKD. CDR3 length: 14 residues. CDR3 bases: TGTGCCATCAGTGAGGGGGCCTTGAACTATGGCTACACCTTC. Residues: CAISEGALNYGYTF.

This clonotype was seen only a few times. V is TRBV7-8 and J is TRBJ2-2, with D maybe TRBD2 (6 bases). The CDR3 spans 16 residues. Trimming shortened V by 3 bases and J by 0 bases, and 11 bases separated the two germline ends. Germline loops: CDR1 SGHVS, CDR2 FQNEAQ. The CDR3 nucleotides read TGTGCCAGCAGCTTGGGTAGACTAGCGAACACCGGGGAGCTGTTTTTT. Residues: CASSLGRLANTGELFF.

This rearrangement joins TRBV30 to TRBJ1-2; D unclear. This CDR3 has 12 residues. V was cut by 5 bases and J by 3 bases, with 10 bases left in between. Germline lookup yields CDR1 GTSNPN and CDR2 SVGIG (reference sequence). CDR3 in amino acids: CAWASGDYGYTF. The DNA of the CDR3 is TGTGCCTGGGCCAGCGGGGACTATGGCTACACCTTC. Combining the CDR3 with reference TRBV30 and TRBJ1-2 gives the whole variable domain SQTIHQWPATLVQPVGSPLSLECTVEGTSNPNLYWYRQAAGRGLQLLFYSVGIGQISSEVPQNLSASRPQDRQFILSSKKLLLSDSGFYLCAWASGDYGYTFGSGTRLTVV.